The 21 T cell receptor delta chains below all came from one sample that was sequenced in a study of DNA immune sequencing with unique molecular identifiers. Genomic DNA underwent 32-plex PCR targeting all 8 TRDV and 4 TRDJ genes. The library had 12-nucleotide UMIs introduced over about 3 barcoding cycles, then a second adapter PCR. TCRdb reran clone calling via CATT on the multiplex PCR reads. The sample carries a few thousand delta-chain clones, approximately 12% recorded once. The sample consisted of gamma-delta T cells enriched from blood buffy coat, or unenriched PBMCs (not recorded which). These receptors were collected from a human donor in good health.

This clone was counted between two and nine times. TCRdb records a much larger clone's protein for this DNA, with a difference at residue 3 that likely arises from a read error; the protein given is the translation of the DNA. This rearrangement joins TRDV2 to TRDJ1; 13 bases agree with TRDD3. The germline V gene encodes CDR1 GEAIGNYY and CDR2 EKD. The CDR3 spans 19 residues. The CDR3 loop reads CAFDTVPELGDTRTDKLIF. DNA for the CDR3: TGTGCCTTTGACACCGTCCCAGAACTGGGGGATACGCGCACCGATAAACTCATCTTT.

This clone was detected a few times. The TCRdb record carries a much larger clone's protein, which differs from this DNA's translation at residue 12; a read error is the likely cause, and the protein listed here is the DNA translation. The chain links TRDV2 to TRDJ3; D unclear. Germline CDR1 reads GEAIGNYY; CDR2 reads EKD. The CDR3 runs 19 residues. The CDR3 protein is CACDQIKEEPSLDTRQMFF. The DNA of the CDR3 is TGTGCCTGTGACCAAATCAAGGAGGAGCCCTCCTTGGACACCCGACAGATGTTTTTC.

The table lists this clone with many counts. In nucleotides, the CDR3 is TGTGCAGCAACCGCTCCTTTTTCCAGGTACTGGGGACGGTACACCGATAAACTCATCTTT. It translates to CAATAPFSRYWGRYTDKLIF. The chain couples TRAV29/DV5 to TRDJ1; 7 nucleotides align to TRDD3. No J gene was available from TCRdb, and it was assigned here by a germline match of the DNA. In germline, CDR1 is NSMFDY, CDR2 ISSIKDK. V trimming: 3 bases; J trimming: 0 bases; junction bases outside the gene matches: 23. This CDR3 is 20 amino acids long.

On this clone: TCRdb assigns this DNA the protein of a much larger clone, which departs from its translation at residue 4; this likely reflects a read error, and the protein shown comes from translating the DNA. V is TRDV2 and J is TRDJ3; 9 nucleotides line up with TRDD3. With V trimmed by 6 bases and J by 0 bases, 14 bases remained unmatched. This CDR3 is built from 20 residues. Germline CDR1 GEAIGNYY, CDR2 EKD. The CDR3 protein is CACNPIVLGESSWDTRQMFF. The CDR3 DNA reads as TGTGCCTGTAATCCCATTGTACTGGGGGAAAGCTCCTGGGACACCCGACAGATGTTTTTC.

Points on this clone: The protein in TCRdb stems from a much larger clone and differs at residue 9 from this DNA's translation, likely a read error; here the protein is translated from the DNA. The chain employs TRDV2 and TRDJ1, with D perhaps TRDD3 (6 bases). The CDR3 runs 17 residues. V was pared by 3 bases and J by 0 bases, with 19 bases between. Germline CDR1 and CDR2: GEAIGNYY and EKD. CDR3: CACDSLLGSPNTDKLIF. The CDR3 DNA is TGTGCCTGTGACTCCCTCCTGGGGTCTCCCAACACCGATAAACTCATCTTT.

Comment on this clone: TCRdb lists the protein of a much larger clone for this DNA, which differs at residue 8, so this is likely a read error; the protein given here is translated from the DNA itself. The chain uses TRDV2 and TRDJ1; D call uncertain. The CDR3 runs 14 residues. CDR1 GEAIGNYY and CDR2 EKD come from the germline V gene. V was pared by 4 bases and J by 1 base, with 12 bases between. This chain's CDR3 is CACDSVESTDKLIF. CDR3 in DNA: TGTGCCTGTGATTCGGTAGAGAGCACCGATAAACTCATCTTT.

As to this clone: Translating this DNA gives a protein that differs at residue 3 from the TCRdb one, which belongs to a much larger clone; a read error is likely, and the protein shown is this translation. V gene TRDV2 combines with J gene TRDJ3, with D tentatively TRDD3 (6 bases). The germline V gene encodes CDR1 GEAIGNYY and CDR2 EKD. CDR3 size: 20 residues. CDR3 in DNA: TGTGCCCGTGACACCGTTACCCCTGGCCGGGATACCTGGGACACCCGACAGATGTTTTTC. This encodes CARDTVTPGRDTWDTRQMFF.

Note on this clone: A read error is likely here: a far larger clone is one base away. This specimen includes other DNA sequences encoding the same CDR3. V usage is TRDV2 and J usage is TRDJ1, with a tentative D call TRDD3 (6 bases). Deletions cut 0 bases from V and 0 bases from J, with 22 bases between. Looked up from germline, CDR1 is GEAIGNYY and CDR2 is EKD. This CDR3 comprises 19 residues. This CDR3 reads CACDTLSLLGEEYTDKLIF. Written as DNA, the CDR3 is TGTGCCTGTGACACCTTGTCTTTACTGGGAGAAGAGTACACCGATAAACTCATCTTT.

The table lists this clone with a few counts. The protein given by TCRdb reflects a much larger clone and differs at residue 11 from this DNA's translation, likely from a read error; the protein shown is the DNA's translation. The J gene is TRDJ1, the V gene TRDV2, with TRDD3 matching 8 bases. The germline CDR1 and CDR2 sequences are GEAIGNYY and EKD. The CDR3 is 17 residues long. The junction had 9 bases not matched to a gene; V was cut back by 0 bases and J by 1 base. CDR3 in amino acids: CACDTLTGGHGTDKLIF. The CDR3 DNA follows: TGTGCCTGTGACACCTTAACTGGGGGGCATGGCACCGATAAACTCATCTTT.

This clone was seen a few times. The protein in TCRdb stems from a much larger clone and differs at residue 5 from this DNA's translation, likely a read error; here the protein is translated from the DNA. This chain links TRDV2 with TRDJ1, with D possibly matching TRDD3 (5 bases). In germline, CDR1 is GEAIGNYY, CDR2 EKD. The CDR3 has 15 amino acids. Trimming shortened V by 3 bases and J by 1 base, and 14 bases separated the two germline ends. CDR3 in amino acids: CACDSVGGRTDKLIF. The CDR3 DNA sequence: TGTGCCTGTGACTCCGTCGGGGGTCGCACCGATAAACTCATCTTT.

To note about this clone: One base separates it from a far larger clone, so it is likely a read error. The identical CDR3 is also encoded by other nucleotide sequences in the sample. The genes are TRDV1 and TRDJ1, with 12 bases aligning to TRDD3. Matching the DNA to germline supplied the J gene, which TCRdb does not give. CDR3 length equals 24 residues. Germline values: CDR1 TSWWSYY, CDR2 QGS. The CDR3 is CALGGYLSSFTRTWGIRRTDKLIF. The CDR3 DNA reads TGCGCTCTTGGGGGCTATCTCTCTTCCTTTACGCGTACCTGGGGGATACGGAGGACCGATAAACTCATCTTT.

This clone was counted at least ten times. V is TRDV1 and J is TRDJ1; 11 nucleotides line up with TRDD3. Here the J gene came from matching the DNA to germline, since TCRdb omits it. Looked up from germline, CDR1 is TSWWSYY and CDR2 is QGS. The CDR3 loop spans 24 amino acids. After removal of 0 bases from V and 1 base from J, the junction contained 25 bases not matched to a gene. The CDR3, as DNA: TGTGCTCTTGGGGAACTCCGTGGGATAAAACACCCCGTACTGGGGGATATGCGCACCGATAAACTCATCTTT. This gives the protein CALGELRGIKHPVLGDMRTDKLIF.

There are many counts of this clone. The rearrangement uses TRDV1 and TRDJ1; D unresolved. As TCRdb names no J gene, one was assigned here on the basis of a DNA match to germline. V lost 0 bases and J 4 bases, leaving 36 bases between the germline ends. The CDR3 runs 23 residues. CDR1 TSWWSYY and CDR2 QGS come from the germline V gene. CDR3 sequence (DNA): TGTGCTCTTGGGGAACTAGTGTCCCCCCGGGTGGAAGGTCTAAGCTCGCTCTTCGATAAACTCATCTTT. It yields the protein CALGELVSPRVEGLSSLFDKLIF.

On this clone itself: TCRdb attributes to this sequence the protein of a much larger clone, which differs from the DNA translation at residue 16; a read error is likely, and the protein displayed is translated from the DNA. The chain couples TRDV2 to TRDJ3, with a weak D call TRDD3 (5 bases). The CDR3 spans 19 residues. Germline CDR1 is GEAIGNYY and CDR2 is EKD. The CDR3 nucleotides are TGTGCCTGTGACACGGGGGGGCTACGGAGCTCCTGGGACACCCGACATATGTTTTTC. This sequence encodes CACDTGGLRSSWDTRHMFF.

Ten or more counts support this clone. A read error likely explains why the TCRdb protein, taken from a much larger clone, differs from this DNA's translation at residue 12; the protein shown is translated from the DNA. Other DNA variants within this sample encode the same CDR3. CDR3 region: CACDKLGDTQAEKLIF. Written as DNA, the CDR3 is TGTGCCTGTGACAAGCTGGGGGATACGCAGGCCGAAAAACTCATCTTT. The rearrangement links TRDV2 to TRDJ1; 12 bases agree with TRDD3. The germline CDR1 and CDR2 sequences are GEAIGNYY and EKD. The CDR3 extends over 16 amino acids.

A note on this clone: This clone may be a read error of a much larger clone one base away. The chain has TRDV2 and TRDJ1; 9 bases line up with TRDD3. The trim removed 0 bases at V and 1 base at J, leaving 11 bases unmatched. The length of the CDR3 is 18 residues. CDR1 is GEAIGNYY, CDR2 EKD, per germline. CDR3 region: CACDTVTGDTSFTDKLIF. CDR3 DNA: TGTGCCTGTGACACCGTTACGGGGGATACCTCGTTCACCGATAAACTCATCTTT.

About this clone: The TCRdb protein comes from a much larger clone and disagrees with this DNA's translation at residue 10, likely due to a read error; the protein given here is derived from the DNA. This CDR3 is CACDTLGTTKGSWDTRQMFF. CDR3 DNA sequence: TGTGCCTGTGACACCTTGGGGACCACGAAAGGCTCCTGGGACACCCGACAGATGTTTTTC. The V call is TRDV2, the J call TRDJ3, with D possibly matching TRDD3 (5 bases). The CDR3 is 20 amino acids. V lost 0 bases, J lost 0 bases, and 17 bases lay in between. Germline CDR1 and CDR2: GEAIGNYY and EKD.

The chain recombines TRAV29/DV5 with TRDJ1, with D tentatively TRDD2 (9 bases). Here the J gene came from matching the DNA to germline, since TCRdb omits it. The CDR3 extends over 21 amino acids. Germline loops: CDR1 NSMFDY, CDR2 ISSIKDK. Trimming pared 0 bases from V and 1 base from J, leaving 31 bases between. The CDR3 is CAASGLPTGVKGDTFTDKLIF. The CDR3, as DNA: TGTGCAGCAAGCGGCCTTCCTACGGGTGTGAAAGGGGATACATTCACCGATAAACTCATCTTT.

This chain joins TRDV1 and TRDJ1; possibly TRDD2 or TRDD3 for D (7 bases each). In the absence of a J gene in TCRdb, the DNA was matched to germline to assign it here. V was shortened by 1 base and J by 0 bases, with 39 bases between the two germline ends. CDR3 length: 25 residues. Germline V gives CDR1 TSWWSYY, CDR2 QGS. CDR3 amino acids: CALGEPPSVPTSVLGTEPYTDKLIF. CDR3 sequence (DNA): TGTGCTCTTGGGGAACCCCCCTCGGTTCCTACCTCTGTACTGGGGACCGAACCGTACACCGATAAACTCATCTTT.

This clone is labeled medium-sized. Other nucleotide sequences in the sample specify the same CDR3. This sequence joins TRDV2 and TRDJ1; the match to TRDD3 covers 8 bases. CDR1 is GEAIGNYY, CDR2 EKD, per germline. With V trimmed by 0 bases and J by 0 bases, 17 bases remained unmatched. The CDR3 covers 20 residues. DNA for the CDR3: TGTGCCTGTGACACCTACGGTTTGTCGGGATACGGGCCCAACACCGATAAACTCATCTTT. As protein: CACDTYGLSGYGPNTDKLIF.

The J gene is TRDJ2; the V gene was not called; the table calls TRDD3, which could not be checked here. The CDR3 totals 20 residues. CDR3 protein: CALGELWDNLGDNLTAQLFF. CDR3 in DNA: TGTGCTCTTGGGGAACTGTGGGACAACCTGGGGGATAATTTGACAGCACAACTCTTCTTT.